This TCR beta chain was documented in a study of shared clonotypes between healthy human individuals. Across the whole study: Each donor had three CD4 naive, three CD4 memory, two CD8 naive and one CD8 memory plate.

The repertoire was sequenced with immunoSEQ multiplex PCR; TCRdb's copy has only in-frame clones and lacks some. The sample comprises about 2.3 million clones, roughly 92% of which are singletons, and 0.37% rests with the top ten. Trimming took 4 bases from V and 2 from J, leaving 13 bases between them. This CDR3 region has 15 residues. Germline V gene sequence: CDR1 SGHDT, CDR2 YYEEEE. On this clone: Its target is unknown.

Regarding the study as a whole: In having few donors, the study represented limited genetic and exposure-history diversity.

The chain uses TRBV5-6 and TRBJ2-1; a weak D match, TRBD1 (5 bases). This TCR came from a man aged 18 to 29 in good health. Some clones in this sample may be carry-over from other donors' samples. The sample was naive CD4+ T cells from PBMCs. Noted subset: CD45RA+ positively selected. The CDR3 region has the DNA TGTGCCAGCAGCCACCAAGACAGACCCTACAATGAGCAGTTCTTC. Protein: CASSHQDRPYNEQFF.